The TCR beta chain described here comes from a study of T cells in Graves' hyperthyroidism and ophthalmopathy. Study conclusions and caveats: A model using 13 V-J features told ophthalmopathy apart from stable hyperthyroidism. The model's output predicted ophthalmopathy at a median of about 6.5 months prior to onset. Expanded thyroid clonotypes (above 0.001) were mostly also found in blood.

A note on this clonotype: What it binds is not known.

This CDR3 comprises 15 residues. J gave up 6 bases and V 4 bases, and 12 bases lay outside the gene matches. Germline V lookup: CDR1 SGHDT, CDR2 YYEEEE. TCR beta CDR3 regions were amplified from RNA. The HTBI primer set was used in a first-round RT-PCR of the TCR CDR3. Each CDR3 protein gets one entry after TCRdb re-called the multiplex PCR reads with MiXCR. Seen here are roughly 180,000 distinct CDR3 sequences, approximately 15% observed once, and the top ten hold roughly 29%. This sequence joins TRBV5-6 and TRBJ2-7; 8 bases are a match to TRBD2. Sequences were obtained from blood. The source is a woman aged 45-65 years with Graves' hyperthyroidism. The CDR3, as DNA: TGTGCCAGCAGCCTTTGGGGCGGGGGGCCGGCCGAGCAGTACTTC. It is translated as CASSLWGGGPAEQYF. Full variable domain (outside the CDR3, taken from reference TRBV5-6 and TRBJ2-7): DAGVTQSPTHLIKTRGQQVTLRCSPKSGHDTVSWYQQALGQGPQFIFQYYEEEERQRGNFPDRFSGHQFPNYSSELNVNALLLGDSALYLCASSLWGGGPAEQYFGPGTRLTVT.